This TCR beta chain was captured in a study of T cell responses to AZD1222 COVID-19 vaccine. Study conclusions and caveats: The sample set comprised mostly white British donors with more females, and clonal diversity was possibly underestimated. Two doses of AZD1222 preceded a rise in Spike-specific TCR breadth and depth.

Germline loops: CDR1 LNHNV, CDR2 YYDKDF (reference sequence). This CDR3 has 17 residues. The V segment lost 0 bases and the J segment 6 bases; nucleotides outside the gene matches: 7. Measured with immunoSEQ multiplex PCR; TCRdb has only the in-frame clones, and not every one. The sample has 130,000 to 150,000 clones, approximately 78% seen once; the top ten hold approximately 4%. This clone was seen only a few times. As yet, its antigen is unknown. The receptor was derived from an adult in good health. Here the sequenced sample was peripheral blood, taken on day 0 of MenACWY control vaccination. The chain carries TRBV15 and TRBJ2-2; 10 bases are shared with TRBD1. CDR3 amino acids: CATSRDTGTGVAGELFF. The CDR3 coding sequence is TGTGCCACCAGCAGAGATACCGGGACAGGGGTCGCCGGGGAGCTGTTTTTT.